These 5 T cell receptor beta chains were sequenced from one sample in a study of cytomegalovirus exposure and HLA in healthy donors. Amplification used 60 Vbeta primers and 13 Jbeta primers. Here immunoSEQ multiplex PCR was the method, and the copy in TCRdb shows in-frame clones only, minus some. The table lists about 120,000 clones, more than 80% of them singletons, with 1.5% to 2% in the top ten. Sequencing was carried out using PBMCs. The receptor source for this set is a man between 35 and 55 years old in good health and CMV-seronegative.

This clone was seen once. Other DNA sequences in the same sample also yield this CDR3. CDR3 residues: CASSVASGGFTDTQYF. The CDR3 nucleotides read TGTGCCAGCAGCGTAGCCAGCGGGGGGTTCACAGATACGCAGTATTTT. The chain carries TRBV9 and TRBJ2-3; 9 bases fit TRBD2. CDR1 and CDR2 from the germline V gene are SGDLS and YYNGEE. The V and J ends lost 0 bases and 2 bases, in that order; junction bases with no gene match: 4. The CDR3 runs to 16 residues. The whole variable domain, remainder taken from reference TRBV9 and TRBJ2-3, is DSGVTQTPKHLITATGQRVTLRCSPRSGDLSVYWYQQSLDQGLQFLIQYYNGEERAKGNILERFSAQQFPDLHSELNLSSLELGDSALYFCASSVASGGFTDTQYFGPGTRLTVL.

This clone appeared a few times. The chain combines TRBV7-2 with TRBJ2-7; 14 bases are a match to TRBD2. The germline gives CDR1 SGHTA, CDR2 FQGNSA. The V segment lost 4 bases and the J segment 3 bases; nucleotides outside the gene matches: 11. CDR3 length: 18 amino acids. The CDR3 bases are TGTGCCAGCAGCTCCTACCGGACTAGCGGGGGGAGTAACTACGAGCAGTACTTC. Protein sequence: CASSSYRTSGGSNYEQYF.

The chain employs TRBV7-9 and TRBJ2-1, with TRBD1 matching 7 bases. With 3 bases clipped from V and 2 bases from J, the junction kept 4 bases outside the gene matches. The CDR3 length is 15 residues. CDR1 is SEHNR, CDR2 FQNEAQ, per germline (reference sequence). In DNA form, the CDR3 reads TGTGCCAGCAGCTTGACAGGGTCGCCCTACAATGAGCAGTTCTTC. Its protein product is CASSLTGSPYNEQFF. Using reference TRBV7-9 and TRBJ2-1 for the parts outside the CDR3, the full variable domain is DTGVSQNPRHKITKRGQNVTFRCDPISEHNRLYWYRQTLGQGPEFLTYFQNEAQLEKSRLLSDRFSAERPKGSFSTLEIQRTEQGDSAMYLCASSLTGSPYNEQFFGPGTRLTVL.

This chain joins TRBV30 and TRBJ1-4, with a weak D call TRBD1 (5 bases). Deletions cut 0 bases from V and 4 bases from J, with 12 bases between. The CDR3 contains 15 residues. In germline, CDR1 is GTSNPN, CDR2 SVGIG (reference sequence). CDR3 bases: TGTGCCTGGAGTGTACTGACAGCTCTTAATGAAAAACTGTTTTTT. Encoded protein: CAWSVLTALNEKLFF.

The chain carries TRBV30 and TRBJ1-1; 7 bases agree with TRBD1. The CDR3 runs 12 residues. J was trimmed by 3 bases and V by 3 bases; bases with no gene match: 1. Germline V lookup: CDR1 GTSNPN, CDR2 SVGIG (reference sequence). CDR3 amino acids: CAWRGQYTEAFF. The CDR3 coding sequence is TGTGCCTGGAGGGGACAGTACACTGAAGCTTTCTTT.